A single sample gave rise to the 30 T cell receptor beta chains below, sequenced in a study of T cells after yellow fever vaccination. From the 5' RACE reads, TCRdb called clonotypes with MiXCR, one entry per CDR3 protein. The data show hundreds of thousands of distinct CDR3 sequences, roughly 12% seen once. Sequencing used PBMCs, obtained on the day of the yellow fever booster vaccination. The source of these receptors is a man aged 30 to 39 who received the YFV17D yellow fever vaccine.

In its sample, this clonotype was seen a few times. The CDR3 DNA is TGTGCCAGTAGTATAGGGACGGGACGGCTTGAGGAGCAGTTCTTC. Translated: CASSIGTGRLEEQFF. The chain links TRBV19 to TRBJ2-1, with D tentatively TRBD1 or TRBD2 (5 bases each). Germline CDR1 reads LNHDA; CDR2 reads SQIVND (reference sequence). Trimming left V 1 base short and J 10 bases short, with 17 bases between. The CDR3 length is 15 residues.

This clonotype was counted at least ten times. The chain couples TRBV5-1 to TRBJ2-7; perhaps TRBD1 as D (6 bases). The V gene lost 4 bases and the J gene lost 0 bases, with 11 bases spanning the gap. In germline, CDR1 is SGHRS, CDR2 YFSETQ. The CDR3 is 14 residues long. The CDR3 bases are TGCGCCAGCAGCGATCAGGGGTCCTCCTACGAGCAGTACTTC. It yields the protein CASSDQGSSYEQYF.

This clonotype was found a few times. The V and J genes are TRBV5-1 and TRBJ2-1; D is undetermined. V gave up 3 bases and J gave up 0 bases, with 10 bases separating them. CDR1 and CDR2 from the germline V gene are SGHRS and YFSETQ. The CDR3 runs to 15 residues. CDR3: CASSSGGPSYNEQFF. In nucleotides, the CDR3 is TGCGCCAGCAGCTCCGGCGGACCCTCCTACAATGAGCAGTTCTTC.

This clonotype was found a few times. The V call is TRBV12-3 or TRBV12-4, the J call TRBJ2-7, with 11 positions matching TRBD2. The length of the CDR3 is 12 residues. As DNA, the CDR3 is TGTGGAACCGGGACTAGCGGTTACGAGCAGTACTTC. Translation gives CGTGTSGYEQYF.

This clonotype showed up just a few times. The chain couples TRBV29-1 to TRBJ2-3, with unresolved D. The CDR3 length is 13 residues. CDR1 and CDR2 from the germline V gene are SQVTM and ANQGSEA. V was clipped by 3 bases and J by 0 bases, with 7 bases between them. Written as DNA, the CDR3 is TGCAGCGTTGATCTGACTAGCACAGATACGCAGTATTTT. The encoded protein is CSVDLTSTDTQYF.

This clonotype turned up a few times. The gene calls are TRBV3-1 and TRBJ1-1, with D hard to call. Trimming removed 4 bases at V and 0 bases at J, with 9 bases between. Germline CDR1 is LGHDT and CDR2 is YNNKEL (reference sequence). The CDR3 is made up of 14 amino acids. CDR3 loop: CASSRGRMNTEAFF. The CDR3 DNA reads TGTGCCAGCAGCCGAGGACGTATGAACACTGAAGCTTTCTTT.

The chain is built from TRBV20-1 and TRBJ2-3, with 7 bases fitting TRBD2. Germline V lookup: CDR1 DFQATT, CDR2 SNEGSKA (reference sequence). Unmatched junction bases numbered 7, after V lost 0 bases and J lost 4 bases. This CDR3 has 15 amino acids. The DNA for the CDR3 is TGCAGTGCTAGAGACGCCAGCGGGAACTCAGATACGCAGTATTTT. Translating gives CSARDASGNSDTQYF.

In its sample, this clonotype was seen a few times. J is TRBJ2-1 and V is TRBV6-5, with TRBD2 as a possible D gene (5 bases). Trimming removed 2 bases at V and 8 bases at J, with 10 bases between. The V gene's germline CDR1 is MNHEY and CDR2 SVGAGI. This CDR3 comprises 13 residues. The CDR3 sequence is CASSYAGRHEQFF. The CDR3 DNA reads TGTGCCAGCAGTTACGCGGGTCGGCATGAGCAGTTCTTC.

In this sample, this clonotype turned up many times. This chain uses TRBV5-5 with TRBJ1-5, with 8 bases lining up with TRBD1. The CDR3 consists of 15 residues. With V trimmed by 4 bases and J by 1 base, 4 bases remained unmatched. Germline-derived CDR1 and CDR2 are SGHKS and YYEKEE (reference sequence). CDR3: CASSRTGGSNQPQHF. The CDR3 coding sequence is TGTGCCAGCAGCAGAACAGGGGGAAGCAATCAGCCCCAGCATTTT. Full variable domain (outside the CDR3, taken from reference TRBV5-5 and TRBJ1-5): DAGVTQSPTHLIKTRGQQVTLRCSPISGHKSVSWYQQVLGQGPQFIFQYYEKEERGRGNFPDRFSARQFPNYSSELNVNALLLGDSALYLCASSRTGGSNQPQHFGDGTRLSIL.

V is TRBV6-2 or TRBV6-3 and J is TRBJ2-5; D gene ambiguous. CDR1 and CDR2 from the germline V gene are MNHEY and SVGEGT. There are 11 residues in the CDR3. V shed 10 bases and J shed 7 bases, with 13 bases lying between them. CDR3 nucleotides: TGTGCCACCTCTCCGGTGGGGACCCAGTACTTC. This gives the protein CATSPVGTQYF.

This clonotype was detected a few times. The V and J genes are TRBV12-3 or TRBV12-4 and TRBJ2-5, with D perhaps matching TRBD2 (5 bases). V was cut by 3 bases and J by 10 bases, with 21 bases left in between. The CDR3 consists of 15 residues. The CDR3 loop reads CASSFVRGPDWGQYF. The CDR3 DNA reads as TGTGCCAGCAGTTTCGTTAGAGGGCCAGACTGGGGCCAGTACTTC.

This clonotype occurred many times. This chain links TRBV7-2 with TRBJ2-2; 8 bases line up with TRBD1. CDR1 is SGHTA, CDR2 FQGNSA, per germline. The CDR3 covers 16 residues. V was clipped by 5 bases and J by 6 bases; unmatched bases: 11. The CDR3 bases are TGTGCCAGCAGCCGTAAGACAGGGGATTCCCCCGGGGAGCTGTTTTTT. Its protein product is CASSRKTGDSPGELFF.

This clonotype was seen a few times. The chain is built from TRBV15 and TRBJ2-7, with a possible D match to TRBD2 (6 bases). The CDR3 has 18 amino acids. The germline CDR1 and CDR2 sequences are LNHNV and YYDKDF (reference sequence). Trimming cost V 3 bases and J 3 bases, with 24 bases left between them. The CDR3 sequence: CATSSTKPTRDFYYEQYF. The CDR3 DNA sequence: TGTGCCACCAGCAGTACGAAGCCGACCCGGGACTTCTACTACGAGCAGTACTTC.

This sequence joins TRBV7-2 and TRBJ2-3, with 10 bases aligning to TRBD2. Germline trimming cut 7 bases from V and 4 bases from J; bases unmatched to any gene: 8. CDR1 SGHTA and CDR2 FQGNSA come from the germline V gene. The CDR3 is made up of 15 amino acids. The CDR3 sequence: CASIGTSEIADTQYF. CDR3 nucleotide sequence: TGTGCCAGCATCGGGACTAGCGAGATTGCAGATACGCAGTATTTT.

The V gene is TRBV3-1, the J gene TRBJ1-6; D ambiguous. Germline assignment: CDR1 LGHDT and CDR2 YNNKEL (reference sequence). The length of the CDR3 is 12 residues. Deletions cut 4 bases from V and 10 bases from J, with 8 bases between. The CDR3 loop is CASSPAGSPLHF. The CDR3 DNA sequence: TGTGCCAGCAGCCCAGCGGGATCACCCCTCCACTTT.

The chain carries TRBV7-8 and TRBJ1-1; possible D gene TRBD1, 6 bases. Between the trimmed V and J ends, which lost 0 bases and 5 bases, there was a span of 10 bases. There are 14 residues in the CDR3. The germline gives CDR1 SGHVS, CDR2 FQNEAQ. The DNA for the CDR3 is TGTGCCAGCAGCTTAGCCAACAGGGTAACTGAAGCTTTCTTT. It yields the protein CASSLANRVTEAFF.

The CDR3 nucleotides read TGTGCCACCAGAGGCGCGGATACGCAGTATTTT. This codes for CATRGADTQYF. The V gene is TRBV15, the J gene TRBJ2-3; D ambiguous. Trimming took 6 bases from V and 6 from J, leaving 7 bases between them. The CDR3 extends over 11 amino acids. Per germline, CDR1 LNHNV and CDR2 YYDKDF (reference sequence). Combining the CDR3 with reference TRBV15 and TRBJ2-3 gives the whole variable domain DAMVIQNPRYQVTQFGKPVTLSCSQTLNHNVMYWYQQKSSQAPKLLFHYYDKDFNNEADTPDNFQSRRPNTSFCFLDIRSPGLGDTAMYLCATRGADTQYFGPGTRLTVL.

This clonotype occurred once. The genes are TRBV24-1 and TRBJ1-6; TRBD1 matches at 7 bases. The CDR3 is 13 residues long. Germline V gives CDR1 KGHDR, CDR2 SFDVKD. V was pared by 12 bases and J by 7 bases, with 8 bases of the junction left unmatched. In DNA, the CDR3 is TGTGCCCCTCCGGGACAGAAGAATTCACCCCTCCACTTT. This translates into CAPPGQKNSPLHF.

Ten or more counts support this clonotype. This chain uses TRBV5-1 with TRBJ1-5; D is ambiguous. The V gene lost 0 bases and the J gene lost 0 bases, with 7 bases spanning the gap. Looked up from germline, CDR1 is SGHRS and CDR2 is YFSETQ. The CDR3 is 15 amino acids. Here the CDR3 reads CASSLDGYSNQPQHF. DNA of the CDR3: TGCGCCAGCAGCTTGGACGGATATAGCAATCAGCCCCAGCATTTT.

The rearrangement links TRBV12-3 or TRBV12-4 to TRBJ2-5; 11 bases line up with TRBD2. V lost 0 bases, J lost 4 bases, and 16 bases stayed unmatched. The CDR3 covers 20 residues. CDR3 in amino acids: CASSLAPGLAGESLVETQYF. In DNA form, the CDR3 reads TGTGCCAGCAGTTTAGCGCCCGGACTAGCGGGTGAATCTCTCGTAGAGACCCAGTACTTC.

This clonotype has a handful of counts. V and J are TRBV7-2 and TRBJ2-7, with a weak D call TRBD2 (5 bases). Trimming removed 6 bases at V and 7 bases at J, with 16 bases between. The CDR3 has 13 amino acids. CDR1 and CDR2 (germline): SGHTA, FQGNSA. The CDR3 nucleotides read TGTGCCAGCAGTTCTGACTACTCCGGGGAGCAGTACTTC. Translation gives CASSSDYSGEQYF.

This clonotype was recorded a few times. The chain carries TRBV5-1 and TRBJ2-7; D not certain. The CDR3 length is 19 residues. The ends were cut back, 0 bases at V and 4 bases at J, with 26 bases in the middle. Germline CDR1 SGHRS, CDR2 YFSETQ. CDR3 residues: CASSLEVLGQNDLLYEQYF. CDR3 DNA sequence: TGCGCCAGCAGCTTGGAGGTTCTTGGTCAGAATGACTTACTTTACGAGCAGTACTTC.

This chain uses TRBV4-3 with TRBJ2-7; D not resolved. The germline CDR1 and CDR2 sequences are LGHNA and YSLEER. The CDR3 runs to 13 residues. Trimming cost V 0 bases and J 6 bases, with 9 bases left between them. DNA for the CDR3: TGCGCCAGCAGCCAAGAAGTCGAGTCCGAGCAGTACTTC. This encodes CASSQEVESEQYF.

For this clonotype: The CDR3 end shows no conserved phenylalanine or tryptophan, and so a read error is likely. The V call is TRBV7-9, the J call TRBJ2-2; no reliable D call. CDR3 size: 14 residues. V was pared by 1 base and J by 0 bases, with 3 bases between. Germline CDR1 and CDR2: SEHNR and FQNEAQ (reference sequence). The CDR3, as DNA: TGTGCCAGCAGCTTAGGCTCGAACACCGGGGAGCTGTTTCTT. The encoded protein is CASSLGSNTGELFL.

This clonotype has a handful of counts. V gene TRBV6-2 or TRBV6-3 combines with J gene TRBJ2-4; perhaps TRBD1 as D (6 bases). The germline V gene has CDR1 MNHEY and CDR2 SVGEGT. V was pared by 2 bases and J by 1 base, with 9 bases between. The CDR3 runs to 15 residues. Here the CDR3 reads CASSYGGLAKNIQYF. Written as DNA, the CDR3 is TGTGCCAGCAGTTACGGGGGCCTGGCCAAAAACATTCAGTACTTC.

This clonotype showed up just a few times. As DNA, the CDR3 is TGTGCCAGCAGCTCGTCAGGGGGCGGTCTCGGGGAGCTGTTTTTT. Translating gives CASSSSGGGLGELFF. The chain combines TRBV7-9 with TRBJ2-2; 8 nucleotides agree with TRBD1. CDR1 and CDR2 (germline): SEHNR, FQNEAQ (reference sequence). V lost 4 bases to trimming and J lost 7 bases; unmatched junction nucleotides: 8. There are 15 residues in the CDR3.

This clonotype appeared a few times. The J gene is TRBJ2-7, the V gene TRBV5-1; D is unclear. Looked up from germline, CDR1 is SGHRS and CDR2 is YFSETQ. V was cut by 5 bases and J by 5 bases, with 17 bases left in between. The length of the CDR3 is 14 residues. The CDR3 reads CASSLRSSADEQYF. DNA of the CDR3: TGCGCCAGCAGTCTGAGGAGTTCGGCCGACGAGCAGTACTTC.

A few counts support this clonotype. The chain uses TRBV11-2 and TRBJ2-3, with 7 bases identical to TRBD1. The CDR3 length is 15 residues. Trimming removed 1 base from V and 3 bases from J; junction bases left unmatched: 4. Germline CDR1 and CDR2: SGHAT and FQNNGV. CDR3 protein: CASSLGSGGTDTQYF. The CDR3 DNA follows: TGTGCCAGCAGCTTAGGTTCAGGGGGAACAGATACGCAGTATTTT.

This clonotype was seen only a few times. This rearrangement joins TRBV5-5 to TRBJ2-1; TRBD2 matches at 9 bases. Germline trimming cut 0 bases from V and 2 bases from J; bases unmatched to any gene: 6. Germline CDR1 is SGHKS and CDR2 is YYEKEE (reference sequence). CDR3 length: 17 residues. Here the CDR3 DNA reads TGTGCCAGCAGCTTGGAGAGCGGGAGGTTTACCTACAATGAGCAGTTCTTC. Translated: CASSLESGRFTYNEQFF.

The genes are TRBV7-2 and TRBJ2-1; TRBD1 matches at 10 bases. The V gene end was trimmed by 5 bases and the J gene end by 3 bases; junction bases not matched to a gene: 4. CDR3 length: 15 residues. Germline V gene sequence: CDR1 SGHTA, CDR2 FQGNSA. CDR3 residues: CASSTGQGVYNEQFF. CDR3 DNA sequence: TGTGCCAGCAGCACCGGACAGGGGGTCTACAATGAGCAGTTCTTC.